The clone carrying this T cell receptor (beta chain) was observed at least ten times. The antigen is undetermined. Template switching supplied a universal primer site; unique molecular identifiers were carried on the cDNA. In TCRdb, the 5' RACE reads were re-called with MiXCR into one record per CDR3 protein. There are approximately 94,000 distinct CDR3 sequences in the sample; under 6.5% occur only once, and around 12% lies in the top ten. This specimen comes from a study of identical twins. There were only healthy Caucasians among the donors. Broader study findings: Not following the same donors, the study drew its conclusions from cross-sectional statistical analysis. Twin-shared out-of-frame alpha sequences showed excess low generation probability.

Sequencing used memory T cells sorted from blood. The origin of this receptor is a woman aged 50 to 60 in good health.

This CDR3 is CASRPERANTGELFF. The CDR3 DNA follows: TGTGCCAGCAGACCTGAGAGGGCGAACACCGGGGAGCTGTTTTTT. V gene TRBV9 combines with J gene TRBJ2-2; D might be TRBD2 (5 bases). The CDR3 length is 15 residues. CDR1 is SGDLS and CDR2 is YYNGEE in the germline V gene. Trimming pared 5 bases from V and 0 bases from J, leaving 11 bases between.